What follows is one TCR beta chain and its context. Its antigen is unknown. Some clones are missing from TCRdb's copy, which holds only in-frame ones; the method was immunoSEQ multiplex PCR. The table includes about 93,000 clones, 85% to 95% detected once. No patient escaped relapse after autologous stem cell transplantation, and brentuximab vedotin exposure varied. Best responses were complete response, partial response or progressive disease. This record belongs to a study of PD-1 blockade in classical Hodgkin lymphoma. Regarding the study as a whole: The authors excluded patients who started nivolumab under 1 year after ASCT. Complete responders had baseline diversity similar to newly diagnosed patients.

The clonotype originates from a human donor with classical Hodgkin lymphoma. Sequencing used peripheral blood mononuclear cells (PBMCs), obtained before the second cycle of nivolumab.

The CDR3 reads CASSLATGSVAEAFF. The CDR3 DNA reads TGCGCCAGCAGCTTGGCTACAGGGAGTGTCGCTGAAGCTTTCTTT. The chain is built from TRBV5-1 and TRBJ1-1; D possibly corresponds to TRBD1 (6 bases). From germline, CDR1 is SGHRS and CDR2 YFSETQ. The length of the CDR3 is 15 residues. Trimming removed 0 bases from V and 6 bases from J, with 15 bases in between.